The sequence of this T cell receptor (beta chain) was determined in a study of T cell responses to AZD1222 COVID-19 vaccine. Whole-study results and caveats: Spike was spanned by vaccine-associated CD4 TCRs, with dominance at 160-218 and 743-854. Reports say nearly half of spike-specific TCRs go after unmutated variant regions.

Trimming stripped 0 bases from V and 0 bases from J, with 13 bases between. This CDR3 comprises 18 residues. Germline loops: CDR1 SGHDT, CDR2 YYEEEE. For this clone: No antigen is known for it.

Sequenced by immunoSEQ multiplex PCR; TCRdb stores in-frame clones only, minus some. The table records approximately 100,000 clones, less than 90% of them present only once. Sequencing used peripheral blood, obtained 28 days after the second AZD1222 dose. This TCR was sampled from an adult who received the AZD1222 COVID-19 vaccine. The chain employs TRBV5-6 and TRBJ1-6, with D possibly matching TRBD1 (5 bases). As DNA, the CDR3 is TGTGCCAGCAGCTTGGCGGGGCGGGCGAGCTCCTATAATTCACCCCTCCACTTT. Translated, it gives CASSLAGRASSYNSPLHF. Supplemented by reference TRBV5-6 and TRBJ1-6, the full variable domain reads DAGVTQSPTHLIKTRGQQVTLRCSPKSGHDTVSWYQQALGQGPQFIFQYYEEEERQRGNFPDRFSGHQFPNYSSELNVNALLLGDSALYLCASSLAGRASSYNSPLHFGNGTRLTVT.